This TCR beta chain was sequenced for a study of cytomegalovirus exposure and HLA in healthy donors. Study observations and caveats: Later analysis identified about 18,000 TCR beta sequences associated with HLA alleles, using a false discovery rate threshold of 0.05. The study reported that TCR beta sequences accurately predicted HLA-A and HLA-B alleles in most subjects. A later analysis showed that HLA-associated TCR beta chains had undergone more clonal expansion than equally common others. Follow-up analysis later connected one missense variant in DCLRE1C with trimming of TCR beta V- and J-genes.

The germline V gene has CDR1 LNHNV and CDR2 YYDKDF (reference sequence). The junction had 8 bases not matched to a gene; V was cut back by 3 bases and J by 0 bases. This CDR3 comprises 19 residues. PCR primers comprised 60 Vbeta and 13 Jbeta primers. This table comes from immunoSEQ multiplex PCR, and its TCRdb copy is limited to in-frame clones, with some not included. The table lists around 83,000 clones, about 77% of them singletons. This clone has just one count. What it binds is not known. This TCR was sampled from a male donor in good health and CMV-seropositive. What was sequenced was PBMCs. The chain joins TRBV15 to TRBJ2-5; 15 bases map to TRBD2. The CDR3 DNA sequence: TGTGCCACCAGCAGCCTGGGGGGACTAGCGGGAGGCTACCAAGAGACCCAGTACTTC. Translated, it gives CATSSLGGLAGGYQETQYF.